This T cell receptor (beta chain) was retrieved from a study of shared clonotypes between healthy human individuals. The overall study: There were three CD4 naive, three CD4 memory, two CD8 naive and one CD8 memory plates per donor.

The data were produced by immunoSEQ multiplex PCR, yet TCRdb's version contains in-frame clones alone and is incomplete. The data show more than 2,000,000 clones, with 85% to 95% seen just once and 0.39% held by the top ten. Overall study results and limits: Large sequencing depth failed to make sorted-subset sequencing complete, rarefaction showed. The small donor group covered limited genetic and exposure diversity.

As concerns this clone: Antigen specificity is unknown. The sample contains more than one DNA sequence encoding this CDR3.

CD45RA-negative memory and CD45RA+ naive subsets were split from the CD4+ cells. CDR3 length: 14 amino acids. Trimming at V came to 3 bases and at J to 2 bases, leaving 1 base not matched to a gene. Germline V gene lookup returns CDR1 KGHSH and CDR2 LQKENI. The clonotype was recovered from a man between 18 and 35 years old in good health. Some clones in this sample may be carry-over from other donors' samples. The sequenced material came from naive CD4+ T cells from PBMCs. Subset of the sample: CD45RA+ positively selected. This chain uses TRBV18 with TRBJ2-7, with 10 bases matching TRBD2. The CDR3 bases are TGTGCCAGCTCACCCGGACTAGCGGCCTACGAGCAGTACTTC. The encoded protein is CASSPGLAAYEQYF.